This TCR beta chain stems from a study of cytomegalovirus exposure and HLA in healthy donors. At collection, donors were nominally healthy, but unrecorded immune exposures were probable. Notes on this clone: What it binds is not known.

V was pared by 6 bases and J by 4 bases, with 12 bases between. The CDR3 sequence is 13 residues long. Looked up from germline, CDR1 is MNHEY and CDR2 is SMNVEV (reference sequence). Whole-study results and caveats: Most likely, a cluster of highly shared sequence variants arose as a sequencing artifact. A missense variant in DCLRE1C was later tied to TCR beta V- and J-gene trimming. Reported findings show TCR beta sequences accurately forecast HLA-A and HLA-B alleles in most subjects.

The PCR was carried out with 60 Vbeta primers and 13 Jbeta primers. Produced via immunoSEQ multiplex PCR; TCRdb's table is partial and in-frame only. The data contain about 160,000 clones, about 88% of them singletons. Sequenced material: PBMCs. This receptor was taken from a young woman in good health and CMV-seronegative. The chain has TRBV27 and TRBJ1-2; no definite D call. The chain's CDR3 is CASSVSRFYGYTF. DNA for the CDR3: TGTGCCAGCAGCGTTTCCAGATTCTATGGCTACACCTTC.